The 28 T cell receptor beta chains below come from one sample, sequenced in a study of T cell repertoires in cytomegalovirus infection. TCRdb reprocessed the reads with MiXCR, giving one entry per CDR3 protein. Of roughly 990,000 distinct CDR3 sequences listed, approximately 31% were seen once; the top ten hold over 10%. Antigens for these TCRs are unknown. The sample consisted of cultured CD8+ T cells from PBMCs, taken from culture after CMV antigen stimulation. The origin of the receptors is a human donor in good health (CMV status not recorded). Some clones in this sample may be carry-over from other donors' samples.

V and J are TRBV25-1 and TRBJ1-4, with TRBD1 as a possible D gene (6 bases). There are 17 residues in the CDR3. V was trimmed by 1 base and J by 0 bases, leaving 12 bases between them. Germline V CDR1 and CDR2: MGHDK, SYGVNS. The CDR3 region has the DNA TGTGCCAGCAGTGAATTCCGGGACACCCCAACTAATGAAAAACTGTTTTTT. Amino acid sequence: CASSEFRDTPTNEKLFF.

The J gene is TRBJ1-5, the V gene TRBV5-6; D unclear. CDR1 and CDR2 from the germline V gene are SGHDT and YYEEEE. V shed 0 bases and J shed 5 bases, with 6 bases lying between them. This CDR3 contains 13 residues. CDR3 DNA: TGTGCCAGCAGCTTGGAAAGGGATCAGCCCCAGCATTTT. It translates to CASSLERDQPQHF.

This clonotype was seen only a few times. This rearrangement joins TRBV6-5 to TRBJ2-1; a weak D match, TRBD1 (5 bases). CDR1 is MNHEY and CDR2 is SVGAGI in the germline V gene. V was clipped by 6 bases and J by 1 base, with 19 bases between them. The length of the CDR3 is 17 residues. CDR3 coding DNA: TGTGCCAGCAGCTTCTCGCAAAGGGGCAGTTCCTACAATGAGCAGTTCTTC. Its translation is CASSFSQRGSSYNEQFF.

CDR3 region: CASIGTAAEAFF. For the CDR3, the DNA is TGTGCCAGTATAGGGACGGCCGCTGAAGCTTTCTTT. The chain couples TRBV19 to TRBJ1-1; tentative D call: TRBD1 (5 bases). The germline V gene has CDR1 LNHDA and CDR2 SQIVND (reference sequence). The length of the CDR3 is 12 residues. The germline V and J ends were trimmed by 7 bases and 6 bases, with 12 bases remaining between them.

This clonotype has a handful of counts. The chain employs TRBV6-1 and TRBJ1-5, with D unclear. V was cut by 3 bases and J by 5 bases, with 14 bases left in between. Germline-derived CDR1 and CDR2 are MNHNS and SASEGT. CDR3 size: 15 residues. CDR3 sequence reads: CASSDSGKRYQPQHF. The CDR3 DNA reads TGTGCCAGCAGTGATTCTGGGAAACGCTATCAGCCCCAGCATTTT.

V is TRBV5-6 and J is TRBJ2-7, with no clear D. The CDR3 is 15 amino acids. V was pared by 3 bases and J by 6 bases, with 19 bases between. Germline V CDR1 and CDR2: SGHDT, YYEEEE. CDR3 sequence reads: CASSWGEVLESEQYF. DNA of the CDR3: TGTGCCAGCAGCTGGGGTGAGGTTCTCGAATCCGAGCAGTACTTC.

There are a few counts of this clonotype. This chain connects TRBV2 to TRBJ1-2; maybe TRBD1 (5 bases). The CDR3 length is 15 residues. V lost 0 bases and J 6 bases, leaving 14 bases between the germline ends. Per the germline V gene, CDR1 is SNHLY and CDR2 is FYNNEI. CDR3 amino acids: CASSEAVRDPDGYTF. CDR3 bases: TGTGCCAGCAGTGAAGCCGTCAGGGATCCGGATGGCTACACCTTC. Based on the CDR3 plus reference TRBV2 and TRBJ1-2, the full variable domain is EPEVTQTPSHQVTQMGQEVILRCVPISNHLYFYWYRQILGQKVEFLVSFYNNEISEKSEIFDDQFSVERPDGSNFTLKIRSTKLEDSAMYFCASSEAVRDPDGYTFGSGTRLTVV.

In DNA form, the CDR3 reads TGTGCCAGCAGTGAACATAAGAACAATCAGCCCCAGCATTTT. As protein: CASSEHKNNQPQHF. The genes are TRBV2 and TRBJ1-5, with unresolved D. This CDR3 is built from 14 residues. From germline, CDR1 is SNHLY and CDR2 FYNNEI. V was clipped by 2 bases and J by 3 bases, with 8 bases between them.

This clonotype was seen only a few times. The chain links TRBV19 to TRBJ2-1; the D gene could be TRBD1 or TRBD2 (5 bases each). This CDR3 comprises 13 residues. V lost 7 bases, J lost 8 bases, and 15 bases lay in between. From germline, CDR1 is LNHDA and CDR2 SQIVND (reference sequence). CDR3 sequence reads: CASTRGPGDEQFF. CDR3 nucleotide sequence: TGTGCCAGTACGAGGGGCCCTGGAGATGAGCAGTTCTTC.

CDR3: CASSGHLAGDYNEQFF. The CDR3 DNA sequence: TGTGCCAGCAGCGGCCACCTAGCGGGGGACTACAATGAGCAGTTCTTC. The gene calls are TRBV7-1 and TRBJ2-1; 10 bases are a match to TRBD2. TRBV7-1 is an ORF; its function is uncertain. CDR3 length: 16 amino acids. V lost 5 bases and J lost 3; bases outside the gene matches: 7.

This chain joins TRBV2 and TRBJ2-2; D is perhaps TRBD2 (6 bases). This CDR3 is built from 14 residues. Germline V gene lookup returns CDR1 SNHLY and CDR2 FYNNEI. V lost 10 bases and J lost 3, with 15 bases in between. The CDR3 region has the DNA TGTGCCACCCTGAGCGGGCGCGACACCGGGGAGCTGTTTTTT. This sequence encodes CATLSGRDTGELFF. Complete variable domain (other parts from reference TRBV2 and TRBJ2-2): EPEVTQTPSHQVTQMGQEVILRCVPISNHLYFYWYRQILGQKVEFLVSFYNNEISEKSEIFDDQFSVERPDGSNFTLKIRSTKLEDSAMYFCATLSGRDTGELFFGEGSRLTVL.

J is TRBJ1-5 and V is TRBV20-1, with 8 bases fitting TRBD1. The CDR3 is 16 amino acids. The V gene's germline CDR1 is DFQATT and CDR2 SNEGSKA (reference sequence). Trimming at V came to 3 bases and at J to 3 bases, leaving 10 bases not matched to a gene. The CDR3 is CSASLPPDRVNQPQHF. The CDR3 nucleotides are TGCAGTGCTAGCCTTCCCCCGGACAGGGTCAATCAGCCCCAGCATTTT.

This clonotype was counted between two and nine times. The V gene is TRBV27, the J gene TRBJ2-2; a possible D gene is TRBD1 (6 bases). This CDR3 region has 14 residues. The germline V and J ends were trimmed by 3 bases and 6 bases, with 11 bases remaining between them. Germline CDR1 reads MNHEY; CDR2 reads SMNVEV (reference sequence). The CDR3 protein is CASSLYRDSGELFF. CDR3 nucleotides: TGTGCCAGCAGTTTGTACAGGGATTCCGGGGAGCTGTTTTTT.

This clonotype was observed a handful of times. The DNA of the CDR3 is TGCAGTGCTAGGGGACTAGCGGGGGGTTCCCCCTACGAGCAGTACGTC. This encodes CSARGLAGGSPYEQYV. The chain couples TRBV20-1 to TRBJ2-7; 15 bases fit TRBD2. The germline V gene has CDR1 DFQATT and CDR2 SNEGSKA (reference sequence). The CDR3 spans 16 residues. V lost 3 bases, J lost 2 bases, and 5 bases stayed unmatched.

This clonotype has a handful of counts. The rearrangement joins TRBV7-3 to TRBJ2-3, with D maybe TRBD2 (6 bases). The CDR3 runs 15 residues. The germline V and J ends were trimmed by 6 bases and 2 bases, with 15 bases remaining between them. Germline V lookup: CDR1 SGHTA, CDR2 FQGTGA. CDR3 amino acids: CASSISGFATDTQYF. CDR3 bases: TGTGCCAGCAGTATCAGCGGGTTTGCCACAGATACGCAGTATTTT.

The chain employs TRBV13 and TRBJ2-3; D unresolved. The CDR3 extends over 15 amino acids. V lost 3 bases and J 2 bases, leaving 12 bases between the germline ends. Germline values: CDR1 PRHDT, CDR2 FYEKMQ (reference sequence). The CDR3 DNA sequence: TGTGCCAGCAGCTTGACGGGCTTGGTCACAGATACGCAGTATTTT. Translated, it gives CASSLTGLVTDTQYF. The variable domain in full, completed from reference TRBV13 and TRBJ2-3, reads AAGVIQSPRHLIKEKRETATLKCYPIPRHDTVYWYQQGPGQDPQFLISFYEKMQSDKGSIPDRFSAQQFSDYHSELNMSSLELGDSALYFCASSLTGLVTDTQYFGPGTRLTVL.

The chain recombines TRBV6-1 with TRBJ2-3, with 9 bases fitting TRBD1. V was clipped by 0 bases and J by 8 bases; unmatched bases: 6. There are 15 residues in the CDR3. Germline V lookup: CDR1 MNHNS, CDR2 SASEGT. CDR3 protein: CASSEAGTGQATQYF. The CDR3 DNA is TGTGCCAGCAGTGAAGCGGGGACAGGGCAGGCTACGCAGTATTTT.

With respect to this clonotype: Since a much larger clone is just one base distant, this may be a read error. The J gene is TRBJ2-7, the V gene TRBV7-6; 7 nucleotides agree with TRBD1. Germline assignment: CDR1 SGHVS and CDR2 FNYEAQ. CDR3 length: 15 residues. CDR3 DNA sequence: TGTGTCAGCAGCTCCGGGACAGATTTCTCCTACGAGCAGTACTTC. It yields the protein CVSSSGTDFSYEQYF.

This clonotype was counted ten times or more. The chain links TRBV7-8 to TRBJ1-2; D gene uncertain. Trimming took off 2 bases at V and 4 bases at J, with 14 bases between the two ends. The CDR3 is 15 residues long. From germline, CDR1 is SGHVS and CDR2 FQNEAQ. The CDR3 nucleotides read TGTGCCAGCAGCTTAAATGGGATTCTAGGCTATGGCTACACCTTC. Translating gives CASSLNGILGYGYTF.

V is TRBV27 and J is TRBJ1-2, with D possibly TRBD1 on 5 matching bases. Germline-derived CDR1 and CDR2 are MNHEY and SMNVEV (reference sequence). V lost 6 bases and J lost 6, with 17 bases in between. The length of the CDR3 is 14 residues. The CDR3 region has the DNA TGTGCCAGCAGCTACACCCAAGGGGAAAATGGCTACACCTTC. This codes for CASSYTQGENGYTF.

V and J are TRBV20-1 and TRBJ1-1; 9 bases line up with TRBD1. V shed 3 bases and J 6 bases; nucleotides not matched to a gene: 11. Germline values: CDR1 DFQATT, CDR2 SNEGSKA (reference sequence). This CDR3 has 15 amino acids. The DNA of the CDR3 is TGCAGTGCTAGCGGGACAGGGTTTCCAAGGGCTGAAGCTTTCTTT. Its protein product is CSASGTGFPRAEAFF.

The table lists this clonotype with many counts. The chain uses TRBV7-2 and TRBJ1-1; possibly TRBD1 for D (5 bases). The germline CDR1 and CDR2 sequences are SGHTA and FQGNSA. The V and J ends lost 3 bases and 3 bases respectively, with 11 bases between them. The CDR3 is 14 amino acids. CDR3 in amino acids: CASSFRDGYTEAFF. The CDR3 coding sequence is TGTGCCAGCAGCTTCCGGGACGGATACACTGAAGCTTTCTTT. The whole variable domain, filled in from reference TRBV7-2 and TRBJ1-1, reads GAGVSQSPSNKVTEKGKDVELRCDPISGHTALYWYRQSLGQGLEFLIYFQGNSAPDKSGLPSDRFSAERTGGSVSTLTIQRTQQEDSAVYLCASSFRDGYTEAFFGQGTRLTVV.

This clonotype turned up a few times. The V call is TRBV25-1, the J call TRBJ1-1, with TRBD1 matching over 8 bases. The CDR3 length is 13 residues. The germline CDR1 and CDR2 sequences are MGHDK and SYGVNS. Trimming cost V 6 bases and J 9 bases; bases outside gene matches: 9. The CDR3 DNA reads as TGTGCCAGCAGATCCCCGGGGGACAGGCAAGCTTTCTTT. This translates into CASRSPGDRQAFF. Full variable domain (missing parts from reference TRBV25-1 and TRBJ1-1): EADIYQTPRYLVIGTGKKITLECSQTMGHDKMYWYQQDPGMELHLIHYSYGVNSTEKGDLSSESTVSRIRTEHFPLTLESARPSHTSQYLCASRSPGDRQAFFGQGTRLTVV.

This chain links TRBV6-6 with TRBJ1-2, with TRBD1 matching over 7 bases. Germline V gene data show CDR1 as MNHNY and CDR2 as SVGAGI (reference sequence). The CDR3 consists of 13 residues. V trimming: 8 bases; J trimming: 4 bases; junction bases outside the gene matches: 7. CDR3 sequence (DNA): TGTGCCAGCGCCCTGGGACAGACCTATGGCTACACCTTC. Amino acids: CASALGQTYGYTF.

V and J are TRBV12-3 or TRBV12-4 and TRBJ1-1; 10 bases line up with TRBD1. CDR3 size: 13 residues. The ends lost 7 bases at V and 5 bases at J; junction bases unmatched: 4. This CDR3 reads CASTGTGETEAFF. The CDR3 DNA is TGTGCCAGCACCGGGACAGGGGAAACTGAAGCTTTCTTT.

This chain joins TRBV19 and TRBJ1-2; D perhaps matches TRBD1 (5 bases). This CDR3 spans 16 amino acids. Germline-derived CDR1 and CDR2 are LNHDA and SQIVND (reference sequence). V lost 7 bases to trimming and J lost 2 bases, with 20 bases between them. CDR3: CASIDPAAGMNYGYTF. The CDR3 nucleotides are TGTGCCAGTATCGACCCCGCCGCAGGGATGAACTATGGCTACACCTTC.

CDR3 coding DNA: TGTGCCAGCCTGTTCCCCGGGACTAGCGGGGAAGAGACCCAGTACTTC. This translates into CASLFPGTSGEETQYF. The chain combines TRBV2 with TRBJ2-5, with 13 bases that match TRBD2. This CDR3 is 16 amino acids long. Looked up from germline, CDR1 is SNHLY and CDR2 is FYNNEI. After removal of 8 bases from V and 3 bases from J, the junction contained 9 bases not matched to a gene.

This clonotype was observed a handful of times. The chain uses TRBV4-1 and TRBJ1-1; D ambiguous. The germline V gene encodes CDR1 MGHRA and CDR2 YSYEKL. The CDR3 length is 12 residues. The germline V and J ends were trimmed by 8 bases and 3 bases, with 10 bases remaining between them. The CDR3 nucleotides read TGCGCCAGCGGATCGATTGACACTGAAGCTTTCTTT. This translates into CASGSIDTEAFF.